This T cell receptor (beta chain) was sequenced during a study of quantifying T cell responses using KT2 cells. The overall study: cDNA was made from DNase-treated RNA using alpha and beta constant primers. The second PCR ran as a qPCR until a predetermined fluorescence threshold was reached. The T4 ligation step was estimated to exceed 10% efficiency under optimum conditions.

An oligo carrying a UMI was ligated to the cDNA 3' end. The first PCR ran three to four cycles with an equimolar RC1.1 and RC1.2 beta primer mix. From the UMI-ligation and nested PCR reads, TCRdb called clonotypes with MiXCR, one entry per CDR3 protein. The repertoire includes roughly 50,000 distinct CDR3 sequences, 9% to 15% of them detected once, and approximately 9.4% sits in the top ten. Unfractionated PBMC were spiked with known numbers of KT2 clone cells. This clonotype has more than one count but fewer than ten. Germline trimming cut 0 bases from V and 4 bases from J; bases unmatched to any gene: 10. This CDR3 spans 18 amino acids. Per germline, CDR1 DFQATT and CDR2 SNEGSKA (reference sequence).

The chain links TRBV20-1 to TRBJ1-5; TRBD1 matches 12 bases. Sequencing was performed on PBMCs spiked with cells of the T cell clone KT2. The TCR sequence derives from a human donor. The DNA of the CDR3 is TGCAGTGCTAGAGATCGGGGACAGGGGGCGCTTCGAAATCAGCCCCAGCATTTT. This encodes CSARDRGQGALRNQPQHF.